This is a list of T cell receptor beta chains from one sample in a study of T cell responses to AZD1222 COVID-19 vaccine. Assay used: immunoSEQ multiplex PCR; TCRdb lists only in-frame clones, some missing. This table holds 150,000 to 170,000 clones, roughly 90% found once. This specimen was peripheral blood, taken on day 0 of AZD1222 vaccination. The receptors come from an adult in good health. The CDR3 runs from the conserved cysteine through the conserved F or W. The D gene is left open where the match is weak. Rows give clone size only sometimes, using once, few, many, or a class for an expanded clone.

v_call	d_call	clone_size	j_call	cdr3_aa	cdr3_nt
TRBV6-6	TRBD1	NA	TRBJ1-4	CATRDRGFLNEKLFF	TGTGCCACCCGGGACAGGGGATTCCTTAATGAAAAACTGTTTTTT
TRBV28	NA	NA	TRBJ1-1	CASSLLNTEAFF	TGTGCCAGCAGCCTTTTGAACACTGAAGCTTTCTTT
TRBV4-3	TRBD2	NA	TRBJ2-5	CASSQEASGMWETQYF	TGCGCCAGCAGCCAAGAAGCAAGCGGGATGTGGGAGACCCAGTACTTC
TRBV15	NA	NA	TRBJ1-2	CATSSDRTSIYGYTF	TGTGCCACCAGCAGTGATAGGACCTCAATCTATGGCTACACCTTC
TRBV6-2/TRBV6-3	NA	NA	TRBJ1-2	CASSYLAALDYGYTF	TGTGCCAGCAGTTACCTGGCGGCGCTGGACTATGGCTACACCTTC
TRBV3-1/TRBV3-2	NA	NA	TRBJ1-1	CASSLGEGPSDFF	TGTGCCAGCAGTTTGGGGGAGGGGCCCAGTGATTTCTTT
TRBV27	NA	NA	TRBJ2-7	CASSLLGPRQTFSYEQYF	TGTGCCAGCAGTTTATTAGGGCCCCGACAGACCTTTTCCTACGAGCAGTACTTC
TRBV5-4	NA	once	TRBJ1-1	CASSSPGLRNTEAFF	TGTGCCAGCAGCTCACCGGGACTTCGGAACACTGAAGCTTTCTTT
TRBV7-6	TRBD2	NA	TRBJ2-7	CASSPTSGGYYSYEQYF	TGTGCCAGCAGCCCGACTAGCGGGGGATATTACTCCTACGAGCAGTACTTC
TRBV4-3	NA	NA	TRBJ2-3	CASSQEGDYTDTQYF	TGCGCCAGCAGCCAAGAAGGCGACTACACAGATACGCAGTATTTT
TRBV6-5	TRBD2	NA	TRBJ2-5	CASSPGRGQETQYF	TGTGCCAGCAGTCCGGGGAGGGGACAAGAGACCCAGTACTTC
TRBV4-1	NA	NA	TRBJ1-6	CASSQSEVTNSPLHF	TGCGCCAGCAGCCAATCGGAGGTAACAAATTCACCCCTCCACTTT
TRBV28	NA	NA	TRBJ2-1	CASLLQGSYNEQFF	TGTGCCAGTCTACTCCAGGGGAGCTACAATGAGCAGTTCTTC
TRBV3-1/TRBV3-2	NA	NA	TRBJ2-7	CASSKTPSYEQYF	TGTGCCAGCAGCAAAACACCGTCCTACGAGCAGTACTTC
TRBV4-1	TRBD1	NA	TRBJ2-2	CASSQEKQGANTGELFF	TGCGCCAGCAGCCAAGAAAAACAGGGGGCGAACACCGGGGAGCTGTTTTTT
TRBV24-1	NA	NA	TRBJ1-1	CATSVTGYPEAFF	TGTGCCACCAGTGTAACAGGGTACCCTGAAGCTTTCTTT
TRBV20-1	NA	NA	TRBJ2-1	CSVPGNEQFF	TGCAGTGTTCCTGGCAATGAGCAGTTCTTC
TRBV6-5	NA	NA	TRBJ1-1	CASSYLSATSNTEAFF	TGTGCCAGCAGTTACCTTTCAGCCACTTCGAACACTGAAGCTTTCTTT
TRBV6-6	NA	NA	TRBJ2-7	CASAVLGFYEQYF	TGTGCCAGCGCGGTTCTAGGGTTTTACGAGCAGTACTTC
TRBV7-2	TRBD2	NA	TRBJ2-3	CASSSTGLEITDTQYF	TGTGCCAGCAGCTCAACGGGACTAGAGATCACAGATACGCAGTATTTT
TRBV15	NA	NA	TRBJ2-1	CATSRLQDSSYNEQFF	TGTGCCACCAGCAGATTACAGGATAGCTCCTACAATGAGCAGTTCTTC
TRBV4-2	TRBD1	NA	TRBJ1-6	CASSQEAGGYSPLHF	TGTGCCAGCAGCCAAGAGGCAGGGGGTTATTCACCCCTCCACTTT
TRBV19	NA	NA	TRBJ2-4	CASSLADSFQYF	TGTGCCAGTAGTTTGGCAGATTCTTTTCAGTACTTC
TRBV7-2	NA	NA	TRBJ2-7	CASSPLQGSHEQYF	TGTGCCAGCAGTCCTCTCCAGGGGTCCCACGAGCAGTACTTC
TRBV6-5	TRBD1	NA	TRBJ1-5	CASGQGDGNQPQHF	TGTGCCAGCGGACAGGGGGATGGCAATCAGCCCCAGCATTTT
TRBV3-1/TRBV3-2	NA	NA	TRBJ2-2	CASSQRGSGGELFF	TGTGCCAGCAGCCAAAGGGGTAGCGGCGGGGAGCTGTTTTTT
TRBV25-1	NA	NA	TRBJ2-1	CASSGGQTLGDEQFF	TGTGCCAGCAGTGGTGGACAGACCCTCGGAGATGAGCAGTTCTTC
TRBV4-3	NA	NA	TRBJ2-1	CASSQELAHEQFF	TGCGCCAGCAGCCAAGAACTAGCCCATGAGCAGTTCTTC
TRBV28	NA	NA	TRBJ1-1	CASRSGSLNTEAFF	TGTGCCAGCAGGTCAGGGTCCTTGAACACTGAAGCTTTCTTT
TRBV5-4	NA	NA	TRBJ2-1	CASSLVRAGDNEQFF	TGTGCCAGCAGCTTGGTCAGGGCTGGAGACAATGAGCAGTTCTTC
TRBV27	TRBD1	NA	TRBJ1-1	CASRDRTTSSEAFF	TGTGCCAGCAGGGACAGGACGACATCATCTGAAGCTTTCTTT
TRBV10-3	TRBD1	NA	TRBJ1-4	CAISESTGGGEKLFF	TGTGCCATCAGTGAGTCGACAGGGGGTGGTGAAAAACTGTTTTTT
TRBV11-3	NA	NA	TRBJ2-7	CASSLGTGPYEQYF	TGTGCCAGCAGCCTCGGGACGGGTCCCTACGAGCAGTACTTC
TRBV6-5	NA	NA	TRBJ1-2	CASSYRVGYGYTF	TGTGCCAGCAGTTACCGAGTAGGCTATGGCTACACCTTC
TRBV4-2	NA	NA	TRBJ2-5	CASSQTSQETQYF	TGTGCCAGCAGCCAGACTAGTCAAGAGACCCAGTACTTC
TRBV4-3	NA	NA	TRBJ1-3	CASSQDRPGGSGNTIYF	TGCGCCAGCAGCCAAGATCGACCGGGGGGCTCTGGAAACACCATATATTTT
TRBV3-1/TRBV3-2	TRBD1	NA	TRBJ2-6	CASSPRTGGSGANVLTF	TGTGCCAGCAGCCCGAGGACAGGAGGCTCTGGGGCCAACGTCCTGACTTTC
TRBV2	TRBD1	once	TRBJ1-1	CASTGQGNTEAFF	TGTGCCAGCACTGGACAGGGGAACACTGAAGCTTTCTTT
TRBV5-4	TRBD1	NA	TRBJ1-1	CASTSGGWLNTEAFF	TGTGCCAGCACCTCAGGGGGATGGCTGAACACTGAAGCTTTCTTT
TRBV5-6	TRBD2	NA	TRBJ2-7	CASSLGLAGSYEQYF	TGTGCCAGCAGCTTGGGGCTAGCGGGGAGCTACGAGCAGTACTTC
TRBV15	TRBD2	NA	TRBJ2-3	CATSRASGGTDTQYF	TGTGCCACCAGCAGAGCTAGCGGGGGCACAGATACGCAGTATTTT
TRBV27	NA	NA	TRBJ1-6	CASRPLGEGVYNSPLHF	TGTGCCAGCAGACCCCTAGGGGAAGGGGTTTATAATTCACCCCTCCACTTT
TRBV7-2	TRBD2	NA	TRBJ2-7	CASRLGGGPAPYEQYF	TGTGCCAGCAGACTAGGCGGGGGGCCTGCCCCCTACGAGCAGTACTTC
TRBV6-5	TRBD1	NA	TRBJ1-5	CASSWDRGQPQHF	TGTGCCAGCAGTTGGGACAGGGGTCAGCCCCAGCATTTT
TRBV27	TRBD2	NA	TRBJ2-1	CASSFLGGIHSYNEQFF	TGTGCCAGCAGTTTTCTCGGGGGGATACACTCCTACAATGAGCAGTTCTTC
TRBV19	NA	NA	TRBJ1-1	CASSMTVVGYTEAFF	TGTGCCAGTAGTATGACCGTCGTGGGCTATACTGAAGCTTTCTTT
TRBV18	NA	NA	TRBJ2-5	CASSPPLRETQYF	TGTGCCAGCTCACCACCATTGCGAGAGACCCAGTACTTC
TRBV10-3	NA	NA	TRBJ2-7	CAISEWGEEQYF	TGTGCCATCAGTGAGTGGGGTGAAGAGCAGTACTTC
TRBV19	NA	NA	TRBJ2-6	CASRVSGANVLTF	TGTGCCAGTAGGGTTTCTGGGGCCAACGTCCTGACTTTC